A single sample gave rise to the 25 T cell receptor beta chains below, sequenced in a study of identical twins. Each CDR3 protein is one row after TCRdb ran MiXCR on the 5' RACE reads. The sample yields approximately 470,000 distinct CDR3 sequences, approximately 14% seen once. The sample was also linked to a second study, of yellow fever vaccine responses in identical twins.

The sequencing sample was made of CD4+ T cells sorted from blood. The receptor source for this set is a woman aged 18 to 35 in good health.

This clonotype has more than one count but fewer than ten. The chain employs TRBV20-1 and TRBJ2-7, with 15 bases lining up with TRBD2. Trimming at V came to 6 bases and at J to 9 bases, leaving 21 bases not matched to a gene. CDR1 DFQATT and CDR2 SNEGSKA come from the germline V gene (reference sequence). CDR3 length: 18 residues. Here the CDR3 DNA reads TGCAGTGCCCGCCACGGACTAGCGGGAGGGGCTCGTATAGTCGGGCAGTACTTC. Translated: CSARHGLAGGARIVGQYF.

This clonotype has just a few counts. This chain connects TRBV14 to TRBJ2-7; TRBD2 aligns across 7 bases. Germline CDR1 reads SGHDN; CDR2 reads FVKESK. The CDR3 totals 17 residues. After removal of 2 bases from V and 0 bases from J, the junction contained 10 bases not matched to a gene. CDR3 coding DNA: TGTGCCAGCAGCCAACAAGGGTTCGGGGGGAGCTCCTACGAGCAGTACTTC. Residues: CASSQQGFGGSSYEQYF.

This clonotype was seen more than once but under ten times. The rearrangement joins TRBV6-5 to TRBJ2-5; TRBD2 is a possible D gene (5 bases). The CDR3 contains 16 residues. The germline gives CDR1 MNHEY, CDR2 SVGAGI. V was clipped by 0 bases and J by 5 bases, with 16 bases between them. The DNA of the CDR3 is TGTGCCAGCAGTTACTCGCAAAGGAGGCTGGGGGAGACCCAGTACTTC. This encodes CASSYSQRRLGETQYF.

This chain links TRBV4-2 with TRBJ2-2, with 7 bases identical to TRBD2. Losses at the gene ends were 1 base for V and 7 bases for J; bases not matched to a gene: 12. The CDR3 extends over 17 amino acids. Germline V CDR1 and CDR2: LGHNA, YNFKEQ. In DNA form, the CDR3 reads TGTGCCAGCAGCCAAGCCTTAGAGGGACTACCAATCGGGGAGCTGTTTTTT. The encoded protein is CASSQALEGLPIGELFF.

This clonotype was recorded a few times. The chain carries TRBV12-3 or TRBV12-4 and TRBJ2-1, with 10 bases identical to TRBD2. The CDR3 contains 17 residues. V gave up 6 bases and J gave up 6 bases; unmatched junction bases: 14. Here the CDR3 reads CASRLRSAGGPSNEQFF. The CDR3 DNA reads as TGTGCCAGCAGGCTAAGATCAGCGGGAGGGCCCTCCAATGAGCAGTTCTTC.

The chain has TRBV5-5 and TRBJ2-7; a weak D match, TRBD1 (6 bases). Germline loops: CDR1 SGHKS, CDR2 YYEKEE (reference sequence). The germline V and J ends were trimmed by 0 bases and 2 bases, with 12 bases remaining between them. This CDR3 spans 15 amino acids. In DNA form, the CDR3 reads TGTGCCAGCAGCTTGGCGTGGACAGACCCCTACGAGCAGTACTTC. Its protein is CASSLAWTDPYEQYF. Filled out from reference TRBV5-5 and TRBJ2-7, the complete variable domain reads DAGVTQSPTHLIKTRGQQVTLRCSPISGHKSVSWYQQVLGQGPQFIFQYYEKEERGRGNFPDRFSARQFPNYSSELNVNALLLGDSALYLCASSLAWTDPYEQYFGPGTRLTVT.

This clonotype was detected only a few times. The V and J genes are TRBV12-3 or TRBV12-4 and TRBJ1-5; 7 bases fit TRBD1. The CDR3 spans 15 residues. The V segment lost 6 bases and the J segment 6 bases; nucleotides outside the gene matches: 11. CDR3 sequence (DNA): TGTGCCAGCAGCCACCTCACAGGGGACGCTCAGCCCCAGCATTTT. This encodes CASSHLTGDAQPQHF.

This clonotype was seen a handful of times. CDR3 DNA: TGCGCCAGCAGTCAACGGCAGAGCTCCTACAATGAGCAGTTCTTC. As protein: CASSQRQSSYNEQFF. The chain recombines TRBV4-3 with TRBJ2-1, with no clear D. Germline lookup yields CDR1 LGHNA and CDR2 YSLEER. This CDR3 has 15 residues. The V and J ends lost 6 bases and 0 bases respectively, with 12 bases between them.

This clonotype was counted only a few times. Germline and junction disagree at one end, which may indicate a read error. The gene calls are TRBV7-7 and TRBJ2-2; 10 bases match TRBD2. Per germline, CDR1 SSHAT and CDR2 FNYEAQ (reference sequence). The CDR3 is 17 residues long. CDR3 in DNA: TGTGCTAGCAGCTTGTCAGCGGGAGGGCCGGGCACCGGGGAGCTGTTTTTT. Amino acid sequence: CASSLSAGGPGTGELFF.

The V call is TRBV9, the J call TRBJ2-2; D remains ambiguous. The CDR3 sequence is 14 residues long. Germline-derived CDR1 and CDR2 are SGDLS and YYNGEE. Trimming removed 0 bases at V and 6 bases at J, with 9 bases between. CDR3 amino acids: CASSVDRVAGELFF. Here the CDR3 DNA reads TGTGCCAGCAGCGTAGATCGGGTAGCCGGGGAGCTGTTTTTT.

J is TRBJ2-2 and V is TRBV7-9, with D perhaps matching TRBD1 (6 bases). Trimming shortened V by 6 bases and J by 4 bases, and 18 bases separated the two germline ends. The CDR3 is made up of 16 amino acids. CDR1 is SEHNR, CDR2 FQNEAQ, per germline (reference sequence). CDR3 protein: CASSPKGAGVTGELFF. The DNA for the CDR3 is TGTGCCAGCAGTCCGAAAGGGGCAGGGGTCACCGGGGAGCTGTTTTTT.

This sequence joins TRBV27 and TRBJ2-1, with no clear D. The CDR3 sequence is 16 residues long. The V end lost 1 base, the J end lost 9 bases, and 19 bases lay between the germline ends. The germline V gene encodes CDR1 MNHEY and CDR2 SMNVEV (reference sequence). The DNA for the CDR3 is TGTGCCAGCAGTTTATTGAGTTTTAACCGCGTGGGTGAGCAGTTCTTC. It is translated as CASSLLSFNRVGEQFF.

This clonotype has just a few counts. V is TRBV27 and J is TRBJ2-3; the match to TRBD2 covers 8 bases. Germline V gives CDR1 MNHEY, CDR2 SMNVEV (reference sequence). V gave up 3 bases and J gave up 0 bases; unmatched junction bases: 11. The CDR3 is 18 amino acids. Written as DNA, the CDR3 is TGTGCCAGCAGTTTTAGCGGGGATGGACCCACTAGCACAGATACGCAGTATTTT. Its translation is CASSFSGDGPTSTDTQYF.

This clonotype showed up just a few times. The chain carries TRBV19 and TRBJ2-3; D call uncertain. Germline CDR1 LNHDA, CDR2 SQIVND (reference sequence). V dropped 10 bases and J dropped 0 bases, with 11 bases sitting between them. This CDR3 has 13 residues. DNA for the CDR3: TGTGCCACCCGAACAGACAGCACAGATACGCAGTATTTT. This translates into CATRTDSTDTQYF.

This clonotype was found a few times. V gene TRBV6-5 combines with J gene TRBJ2-1; possible D gene TRBD1, 5 bases. CDR3 length equals 12 residues. V shed 2 bases and J shed 9 bases, with 8 bases lying between them. CDR1 is MNHEY, CDR2 SVGAGI, per germline. This CDR3 reads CASSYRGGEQFF. DNA of the CDR3: TGTGCCAGCAGTTACAGGGGTGGTGAGCAGTTCTTC.

This clonotype was observed a handful of times. The V and J genes are TRBV12-3 or TRBV12-4 and TRBJ2-6; 10 positions match TRBD1. V lost 6 bases and J lost 3; bases outside the gene matches: 8. CDR3 length: 17 residues. This CDR3 is CASSPPGQGYGANVLTF. The CDR3 nucleotides are TGTGCCAGCAGCCCCCCGGGACAGGGGTATGGGGCCAACGTCCTGACTTTC.

V usage is TRBV4-3 and J usage is TRBJ2-4; a weak D match, TRBD2 (5 bases). The CDR3 is 15 residues long. Germline-derived CDR1 and CDR2 are LGHNA and YSLEER. V gave up 6 bases and J gave up 1 base, with 13 bases separating them. Here the CDR3 DNA reads TGCGCCAGCAGGGACTCCCTGAGGGCCAAAAACATTCAGTACTTC. It encodes CASRDSLRAKNIQYF.

This clonotype was seen more than once but under ten times. Compared with germline, one end of the junction differs, possibly owing to a read error. CDR3 nucleotide sequence: TGTGCCAGCATCTTACGAGGGACAGGGGATGGCTACACCTTC. Its translation: CASILRGTGDGYTF. The V and J genes are TRBV7-2 and TRBJ1-2; TRBD1 aligns across 10 bases. Germline loops: CDR1 SGHTA, CDR2 FQGNSA. The CDR3 runs 14 residues.

V and J are TRBV5-1 and TRBJ2-7; D unclear. The CDR3 has 14 amino acids. V dropped 4 bases and J dropped 4 bases, with 15 bases sitting between them. CDR1 and CDR2 from the germline V gene are SGHRS and YFSETQ. CDR3 protein: CASSPEALSYEQYF. The CDR3 DNA reads TGCGCCAGCAGCCCCGAAGCCCTCTCATACGAGCAGTACTTC. Combining the CDR3 with reference TRBV5-1 and TRBJ2-7 gives the whole variable domain KAGVTQTPRYLIKTRGQQVTLSCSPISGHRSVSWYQQTPGQGLQFLFEYFSETQRNKGNFPGRFSGRQFSNSRSEMNVSTLELGDSALYLCASSPEALSYEQYFGPGTRLTVT.

This clonotype was counted only a few times. The gene calls are TRBV20-1 and TRBJ2-2, with 8 bases identical to TRBD1. Trimming took 4 bases from V and 1 from J; bases not matched to a gene: 2. Germline V gene lookup returns CDR1 DFQATT and CDR2 SNEGSKA (reference sequence). This CDR3 region has 14 residues. The CDR3 DNA reads as TGCAGTGCTACCGACAGGGGGAACACCGGGGAGCTGTTTTTT. Translation: CSATDRGNTGELFF.

The sample holds many counts of this clonotype. In DNA, the CDR3 is TGTGCCAGCAGTTTTAGGGCCGGGACGACTGAAGCTTTCTTT. Amino acid sequence: CASSFRAGTTEAFF. J is TRBJ1-1 and V is TRBV12-3 or TRBV12-4; tentatively, D is TRBD1 (5 bases). Trimming stripped 3 bases from V and 5 bases from J, with 13 bases between. CDR3 length equals 14 residues.

This clonotype was detected only a few times. The chain recombines TRBV15 with TRBJ2-3; D tentatively reads TRBD1 or TRBD2 (5 bases each). This CDR3 has 16 residues. The germline V gene has CDR1 LNHNV and CDR2 YYDKDF (reference sequence). V dropped 2 bases and J dropped 4 bases, with 16 bases sitting between them. The CDR3 here is CATSRFRDGAADTQYF. The DNA of the CDR3 is TGTGCCACCAGCAGATTCAGGGACGGGGCGGCAGATACGCAGTATTTT. Full variable domain (missing parts from reference TRBV15 and TRBJ2-3): DAMVIQNPRYQVTQFGKPVTLSCSQTLNHNVMYWYQQKSSQAPKLLFHYYDKDFNNEADTPDNFQSRRPNTSFCFLDIRSPGLGDTAMYLCATSRFRDGAADTQYFGPGTRLTVL.

This clonotype was counted a single time. This chain joins TRBV20-1 and TRBJ2-7, with TRBD2 identical over 9 bases. Germline V gene data show CDR1 as DFQATT and CDR2 as SNEGSKA (reference sequence). Trimming at V came to 1 base and at J to 4 bases, leaving 11 bases not matched to a gene. The CDR3 has 16 residues. The CDR3 spells CSARARASGVAYEQYF. The DNA for the CDR3 is TGCAGTGCTAGAGCTCGAGCTAGCGGGGTTGCGTACGAGCAGTACTTC.

The chain joins TRBV6-2 or TRBV6-3 to TRBJ2-1, with 9 bases lining up with TRBD2. Germline CDR1 and CDR2: MNHEY and SVGEGT. V trimming: 7 bases; J trimming: 3 bases; junction bases outside the gene matches: 7. This CDR3 comprises 15 residues. The CDR3 sequence: CASNPSGTSYNEQFF. As DNA, the CDR3 is TGTGCCAGCAACCCTAGCGGGACCAGCTACAATGAGCAGTTCTTC.

The chain has TRBV7-9 and TRBJ2-5, with 7 nucleotides matching TRBD2. The germline V gene has CDR1 SEHNR and CDR2 FQNEAQ (reference sequence). V lost 2 bases and J lost 5; bases outside the gene matches: 11. CDR3 length equals 16 residues. CDR3 nucleotide sequence: TGTGCCAGCAGCTTATTTGCCGGGACTATTCAGGAGACCCAGTACTTC. The encoded protein is CASSLFAGTIQETQYF.